These 22 T cell receptor beta chains originate from one sample sequenced in a study of response to subunit inactivated influenza vaccine. MiXCR was run by TCRdb on the RT-PCR reads, yielding one entry per CDR3 protein. The sample lists 550,000 to 800,000 distinct CDR3 sequences, approximately 13% occurring once. This specimen consisted of PBMCs from blood, obtained 14 to 15 days before vaccination. These receptors came from a man in his forties or fifties who received an inactivated influenza vaccine.

This clonotype showed up many times. The chain combines TRBV15 with TRBJ2-7, with TRBD2 matching 8 bases. Looked up from germline, CDR1 is LNHNV and CDR2 is YYDKDF (reference sequence). This CDR3 spans 14 amino acids. V shed 1 base and J 4 bases; nucleotides not matched to a gene: 3. The CDR3, as DNA: TGTGCCACCAGCAGAGTTACTAGCGGATACGAGCAGTACTTC. It translates to CATSRVTSGYEQYF.

V and J are TRBV4-1 and TRBJ2-1; D not certain. The CDR3 spans 14 residues. CDR1 is MGHRA and CDR2 is YSYEKL in the germline V gene. Trimming cost V 1 base and J 8 bases, with 12 bases left between them. The CDR3 DNA follows: TGCGCCAGCAGCCAAGTTAGGGCGACCGATGAGCAGTTCTTC. Encoded protein: CASSQVRATDEQFF.

This rearrangement joins TRBV4-2 to TRBJ2-7, with D perhaps matching TRBD1 (5 bases). CDR1 is LGHNA, CDR2 YNFKEQ, per germline. This CDR3 spans 14 amino acids. The germline V and J ends were trimmed by 0 bases and 3 bases, with 9 bases remaining between them. CDR3 region: CASSQDQGFYEQYF. The CDR3 nucleotides read TGTGCCAGCAGCCAAGATCAGGGCTTCTACGAGCAGTACTTC.

This clonotype was counted between two and nine times. The rearrangement joins TRBV6-1 to TRBJ1-4; the D gene is possibly TRBD1 (6 bases). V gave up 6 bases and J gave up 6 bases, with 14 bases separating them. The CDR3 length is 14 residues. The germline V gene encodes CDR1 MNHNS and CDR2 SASEGT. The CDR3 region has the DNA TGTGCCAGCAGCGATACAGGGACGGATGAAAAACTGTTTTTT. It encodes CASSDTGTDEKLFF.

The CDR3 is CASSVDGTSGVEYF. The DNA of the CDR3 is TGTGCCAGCAGCGTAGACGGGACTAGCGGGGTTGAGTACTTC. The V and J genes are TRBV5-5 and TRBJ2-7; 13 nucleotides line up with TRBD2. The V and J ends lost 4 bases and 11 bases, in that order; junction bases with no gene match: 9. Germline V gene sequence: CDR1 SGHKS, CDR2 YYEKEE (reference sequence). The CDR3 extends over 14 amino acids. The variable domain in full, with the rest retrieved from reference TRBV5-5 and TRBJ2-7, is DAGVTQSPTHLIKTRGQQVTLRCSPISGHKSVSWYQQVLGQGPQFIFQYYEKEERGRGNFPDRFSARQFPNYSSELNVNALLLGDSALYLCASSVDGTSGVEYFGPGTRLTVT.

This clonotype was detected ten times or more. J is TRBJ1-1 and V is TRBV7-2; D is unclear. Trimming pared 1 base from V and 8 bases from J, leaving 11 bases between. This CDR3 is built from 13 residues. Germline V lookup: CDR1 SGHTA, CDR2 FQGNSA. The CDR3 nucleotides read TGTGCCAGCAGCTTAGTAGTAGGGAGCGAAGCTTTCTTT. It translates to CASSLVVGSEAFF.

The rearrangement uses TRBV6-1 and TRBJ2-7, with 9 bases aligning to TRBD1. The ends lost 11 bases at V and 6 bases at J; junction bases unmatched: 8. CDR1 and CDR2 (germline): MNHNS, SASEGT. CDR3 length: 12 amino acids. CDR3 amino acids: CASGTGSFEQYF. The CDR3 region has the DNA TGTGCCTCCGGGACAGGGAGTTTCGAGCAGTACTTC.

The chain is built from TRBV20-1 and TRBJ2-1, with TRBD2 matching 7 bases. CDR1 and CDR2 from the germline V gene are DFQATT and SNEGSKA (reference sequence). CDR3 length: 15 amino acids. The ends lost 5 bases at V and 0 bases at J; junction bases unmatched: 7. CDR3 coding DNA: TGCAGTGCTTCCAGTACGGGAGGCTCCTACAATGAGCAGTTCTTC. This gives the protein CSASSTGGSYNEQFF.

This clonotype was observed at least ten times. The rearrangement uses TRBV4-3 and TRBJ2-2, with 8 bases matching TRBD2. From germline, CDR1 is LGHNA and CDR2 YSLEER. V lost 3 bases and J lost 10; bases outside the gene matches: 4. This CDR3 is 13 amino acids long. The CDR3 sequence: CASSHRGGEELFF. The CDR3 DNA is TGCGCCAGCAGCCACCGGGGGGGTGAGGAGCTGTTTTTT.

V usage is TRBV5-6 and J usage is TRBJ2-5, with 11 bases identical to TRBD2. The trim removed 0 bases at V and 5 bases at J, leaving 12 bases unmatched. The germline CDR1 and CDR2 sequences are SGHDT and YYEEEE. The CDR3 is 18 amino acids. The CDR3 sequence: CASSLDLLAGGPGETQYF. CDR3 DNA: TGTGCCAGCAGCTTGGATCTCCTAGCGGGGGGCCCAGGTGAGACCCAGTACTTC.

This clonotype was seen at least ten times. The chain links TRBV12-3 or TRBV12-4 to TRBJ2-7; 7 nucleotides align to TRBD2. The CDR3 extends over 13 amino acids. J was trimmed by 3 bases and V by 6 bases; bases with no gene match: 5. The CDR3 sequence: CASSPGGNYEQYF. The CDR3 DNA reads TGTGCCAGCAGCCCCGGGGGGAACTACGAGCAGTACTTC.

The rearrangement joins TRBV7-2 to TRBJ2-5, with 9 bases matching TRBD1. Germline assignment: CDR1 SGHTA and CDR2 FQGNSA. There are 14 residues in the CDR3. The trim removed 5 bases at V and 7 bases at J, leaving 8 bases unmatched. CDR3 sequence: CASSRQGDSWTQYF. Here the CDR3 DNA reads TGTGCCAGCAGCAGACAGGGGGATTCGTGGACCCAGTACTTC. Supplemented by reference TRBV7-2 and TRBJ2-5, the full variable domain reads GAGVSQSPSNKVTEKGKDVELRCDPISGHTALYWYRQSLGQGLEFLIYFQGNSAPDKSGLPSDRFSAERTGGSVSTLTIQRTQQEDSAVYLCASSRQGDSWTQYFGPGTRLLVL.

This clonotype appeared a few times. The genes are TRBV6-1 and TRBJ1-3, with a possible D match to TRBD1 (5 bases). Deletions cut 9 bases from V and 2 bases from J, with 14 bases between. Per germline, CDR1 MNHNS and CDR2 SASEGT. This CDR3 has 14 amino acids. The CDR3 loop reads CASKPRVTGNTIYF. CDR3 DNA: TGTGCCAGTAAACCCAGGGTGACTGGAAACACCATATATTTT.

This clonotype was seen a few times. This sequence joins TRBV20-1 and TRBJ2-7; TRBD1 matches 8 bases. This CDR3 comprises 14 residues. Per the germline V gene, CDR1 is DFQATT and CDR2 is SNEGSKA (reference sequence). The trim removed 6 bases at V and 0 bases at J, leaving 7 bases unmatched. The CDR3 is CSARRTGSSYEQYF. The CDR3 DNA sequence: TGCAGTGCCCGAAGGACAGGGAGCTCCTACGAGCAGTACTTC.

V usage is TRBV6-1 and J usage is TRBJ2-5; 7 nucleotides line up with TRBD1. V lost 6 bases to trimming and J lost 4 bases; unmatched junction nucleotides: 8. The germline CDR1 and CDR2 sequences are MNHNS and SASEGT. CDR3 length: 14 amino acids. The CDR3 spells CASRPDRVVETQYF. The CDR3 DNA is TGTGCCAGCAGACCTGACAGGGTGGTAGAGACCCAGTACTTC.

This clonotype has a count of ten or more. DNA of the CDR3: TGCAGTGCTTTGGACAGGGTGGATCAGCCCCAGCATTTT. Protein: CSALDRVDQPQHF. The chain uses TRBV20-1 and TRBJ1-5, with 8 bases matching TRBD1. CDR3 length: 13 amino acids. Germline CDR1 reads DFQATT; CDR2 reads SNEGSKA (reference sequence). V shed 5 bases and J 5 bases; nucleotides not matched to a gene: 5.

This clonotype was picked up a small number of times. The chain is built from TRBV7-2 and TRBJ2-3; D could derive from TRBD1 or TRBD2 (5 bases each). Germline lookup yields CDR1 SGHTA and CDR2 FQGNSA. The germline V and J ends were trimmed by 6 bases and 0 bases, with 10 bases remaining between them. CDR3 length: 14 amino acids. CDR3 in DNA: TGTGCCAGCAGGAGGGGTATCAGCACAGATACGCAGTATTTT. Protein sequence: CASRRGISTDTQYF.

For the CDR3, the DNA is TGCAGTGCTAGACGCGGGACAAACTACGAGCAGTACTTC. This codes for CSARRGTNYEQYF. The chain combines TRBV20-1 with TRBJ2-7, with D perhaps being TRBD1 or TRBD2 (6 bases each). The CDR3 is made up of 13 amino acids. V was clipped by 2 bases and J by 3 bases, with 11 bases between them. Germline V gives CDR1 DFQATT, CDR2 SNEGSKA (reference sequence).

A few counts support this clonotype. The CDR3 region has the DNA TGTGCCAGCAGCAACCGGGACAGGACCTACGAGCAGTACTTC. Translation: CASSNRDRTYEQYF. The chain is built from TRBV5-4 and TRBJ2-7; 8 nucleotides align to TRBD1. V lost 4 bases, J lost 2 bases, and 5 bases stayed unmatched. The germline CDR1 and CDR2 sequences are SGHNT and YYREEE (reference sequence). This CDR3 region has 14 residues. Together with reference TRBV5-4 and TRBJ2-7, the CDR3 gives the full variable domain: ETGVTQSPTHLIKTRGQQVTLRCSSQSGHNTVSWYQQALGQGPQFIFQYYREEENGRGNFPPRFSGLQFPNYSSELNVNALELDDSALYLCASSNRDRTYEQYFGPGTRLTVT.

The chain has TRBV6-1 and TRBJ1-2, with a weak D call TRBD1 (6 bases). The CDR3 is 15 amino acids. The germline V gene has CDR1 MNHNS and CDR2 SASEGT. V shed 0 bases and J shed 7 bases, with 15 bases lying between them. The CDR3 coding sequence is TGTGCCAGCAGTGAAGCTACAGGGCAACTAGGTGGCTACACCTTC. This translates into CASSEATGQLGGYTF.

This clonotype occurred many times. The genes are TRBV7-9 and TRBJ2-3, with D perhaps matching TRBD2 (5 bases). Trimming left V 7 bases short and J 8 bases short, with 25 bases between. This CDR3 contains 16 residues. CDR1 and CDR2 (germline): SEHNR, FQNEAQ (reference sequence). DNA of the CDR3: TGTGCCAGCACCCCCAACCGTGCGGGTCCAACGGGTACGCAGTATTTT. Encoded protein: CASTPNRAGPTGTQYF.

This clonotype was observed a few times. V gene TRBV6-1 combines with J gene TRBJ1-2, with a weak D call TRBD1 (5 bases). The CDR3 contains 13 residues. CDR1 MNHNS and CDR2 SASEGT come from the germline V gene. V lost 2 bases and J lost 8, with 12 bases in between. The CDR3 reads CASSETGAEGYTF. CDR3 sequence (DNA): TGTGCCAGCAGTGAAACTGGGGCGGAGGGCTACACCTTC.